This T cell receptor (beta chain) was retrieved from a study of blood T cell repertoires in COVID-19. For the study at large: The United States, Italy and Spain provided the acute and convalescent COVID-19 samples.

Germline V gene sequence: CDR1 SGHRS, CDR2 YFSETQ. The CDR3 spans 16 residues. J gave up 4 bases and V 4 bases, and 7 bases lay outside the gene matches. Methods used by the authors: Amplified reference gene primers provided the basis for estimating nucleated cell counts. Sequencing used immunoSEQ multiplex PCR; TCRdb keeps in-frame clones, though not all of them. From that table come the V and J calls and clone size; the DNA was used to work out D and trimming. The data contain tens of thousands of clones, roughly nine tenths of them singletons. This clonotype originated in a man aged 45 to 65 with active COVID-19. The sample comprised peripheral blood. The rearrangement links TRBV5-1 to TRBJ2-2; 10 bases are shared with TRBD2. The CDR3 region is CASSTGRTSGTGELFF. The DNA of the CDR3 is TGCGCCAGCAGCACGGGCCGGACTAGCGGCACCGGGGAGCTGTTTTTT.